Each of the 20 T cell receptor beta chains below was sequenced from the same sample in a study of Ad26.COV2.S vaccination and SARS-CoV-2 variants (dated by TCRdb to the early 2020s). The label giving this sample's treatment or condition can be read as: roughly 20 received Ad26.COV2.S at low or high dose, single or two shots; about five received placebo; per-sample allocation not given. Repertoires of vaccine and placebo recipients were sequenced from samples taken on day 63 after the first injection. Libraries were made using the immunoSEQ multiplex PCR assay. TCRdb limited this immuneACCESS table to in-frame rearrangements with V and J called. A share of clones is missing; checked studies link under half to unresolved V genes, and the rest is unexplained. The sample yields 450,000 to 550,000 clones; about 88% were counted once. The top ten constitute 1.5% to 2% of the sample. The source was peripheral blood, collected in a trial of Ad26.COV2.S vaccine versus placebo. These receptors were collected from a person aged 18 to 65 who received the Ad26.COV2.S COVID-19 vaccine or a placebo.

This rearrangement joins TRBV7-2 to TRBJ2-5; TRBD2 matches at 10 bases. V gave up 5 bases and J gave up 3 bases; unmatched junction bases: 12. This CDR3 contains 17 residues. Germline CDR1 SGHTA, CDR2 FQGNSA. The CDR3 sequence: CASSRWPSGGPKETQYF. CDR3 in DNA: TGTGCCAGCAGCCGGTGGCCTAGCGGGGGACCCAAAGAGACCCAGTACTTC.

This clone is a singleton in its sample. The rearrangement links TRBV5-1 to TRBJ1-2; 8 bases are shared with TRBD1. Germline values: CDR1 SGHRS, CDR2 YFSETQ. V gave up 5 bases and J gave up 2 bases; unmatched junction bases: 14. This CDR3 has 17 amino acids. The DNA of the CDR3 is TGCGCCAGCAGACCTGGACAGGGCGCGGCCCTAAACTATGGCTACACCTTC. Translation: CASRPGQGAALNYGYTF.

This chain links TRBV7-2 with TRBJ1-6; maybe TRBD1 (5 bases). V was pared by 6 bases and J by 9 bases, with 9 bases between. Germline V gene data show CDR1 as SGHTA and CDR2 as FQGNSA. This CDR3 has 12 amino acids. The CDR3, as DNA: TGTGCCAGCAGATCGGGGCGTTCACCCCTCCACTTT. Translation gives CASRSGRSPLHF.

The CDR3 DNA sequence: TGTGCCAGCAGCTCCAAACTAGCGGGAGGACGTGAGCAGTTCTTC. Protein product: CASSSKLAGGREQFF. The J gene is TRBJ2-1, the V gene TRBV13; TRBD2 matches at 12 bases. With V trimmed by 4 bases and J by 9 bases, 7 bases remained unmatched. Germline assignment: CDR1 PRHDT and CDR2 FYEKMQ (reference sequence). The length of the CDR3 is 15 residues.

This sequence joins TRBV6-1 and TRBJ2-7; 9 positions agree with TRBD2. This CDR3 contains 19 residues. J was trimmed by 5 bases and V by 1 base; bases with no gene match: 18. Per germline, CDR1 MNHNS and CDR2 SASEGT. The CDR3 DNA is TGTGCCAGCAGTGAAGGCGAATCGTTTCTGGCGGGAGGGCCCCACGAGCAGTACTTC. Its protein is CASSEGESFLAGGPHEQYF.

The chain is built from TRBV9 and TRBJ2-7; 8 bases are shared with TRBD1. The CDR3 has 14 residues. Germline V lookup: CDR1 SGDLS, CDR2 YYNGEE. V gave up 4 bases and J gave up 5 bases; unmatched junction bases: 8. CDR3 DNA: TGTGCCAGCAGCCCAAGGACAGGGCCCCACGAGCAGTACTTC. This translates into CASSPRTGPHEQYF.

The genes are TRBV6-5 and TRBJ1-5, with D possibly TRBD1 on 6 matching bases. Trimming cost V 10 bases and J 7 bases, with 17 bases left between them. Germline CDR1 is MNHEY and CDR2 is SVGAGI. The CDR3 is 13 residues long. CDR3 DNA sequence: TGTGCCACCAGGGGCCCTCCAGGACAGCCCCAGCATTTT. It codes for CATRGPPGQPQHF.

The chain joins TRBV5-8 to TRBJ1-4, with D tentatively TRBD1 (6 bases). V lost 4 bases and J lost 0, with 16 bases in between. CDR3 length: 17 residues. Germline V lookup: CDR1 SGHTS, CDR2 YDEGEE. This CDR3 is CASSDGTLVATNEKLFF. CDR3 nucleotide sequence: TGTGCCAGCAGCGACGGGACATTAGTTGCAACTAATGAAAAACTGTTTTTT. The complete variable domain, with remaining parts taken from reference TRBV5-8 and TRBJ1-4, reads EAGVTQSPTHLIKTRGQQATLRCSPISGHTSVYWYQQALGLGLQFLLWYDEGEERNRGNFPPRFSGRQFPNYSSELNVNALELEDSALYLCASSDGTLVATNEKLFFGSGTQLSVL.

The V and J genes are TRBV7-9 and TRBJ1-1; no clear D. From germline, CDR1 is SEHNR and CDR2 FQNEAQ (reference sequence). With 5 bases removed from V and 3 bases from J, the gap between germline ends came to 13 bases. This CDR3 spans 14 amino acids. The CDR3 DNA sequence: TGTGCCAGCAGCCCGCCCGAAGGCTACACTGAAGCTTTCTTT. Its protein product is CASSPPEGYTEAFF.

The chain uses TRBV6-5 and TRBJ2-3, with TRBD2 as a possible D gene (6 bases). The CDR3 consists of 15 residues. Trimming removed 6 bases at V and 0 bases at J, with 13 bases between. Germline V gene lookup returns CDR1 MNHEY and CDR2 SVGAGI. CDR3 loop: CASRLGGTSTDTQYF. The DNA of the CDR3 is TGTGCCAGCAGGCTGGGCGGGACGAGCACAGATACGCAGTATTTT.

The CDR3: CARNEAFF. In DNA form, the CDR3 reads TGCGCCCGCAATGAAGCTTTCTTT. This chain joins TRBV10-1 and TRBJ1-1, with D unclear. The V end lost 11 bases, the J end lost 7 bases, and 5 bases lay between the germline ends. Germline V gene data show CDR1 as WNHNN and CDR2 as SYGVQD (reference sequence). This CDR3 is built from 8 residues.

This clone has only one observation. This chain uses TRBV27 with TRBJ2-3; TRBD2 matches 12 bases. The CDR3 is 18 amino acids. V trimming: 0 bases; J trimming: 3 bases; junction bases outside the gene matches: 7. Germline V lookup: CDR1 MNHEY, CDR2 SMNVEV (reference sequence). CDR3 residues: CASSLSKRGTSGTDTQYF. DNA for the CDR3: TGTGCCAGCAGTTTATCGAAGAGGGGGACTAGCGGGACAGATACGCAGTATTTT.

The chain links TRBV7-9 to TRBJ1-6; D unclear. This CDR3 is 13 amino acids long. Germline CDR1 is SEHNR and CDR2 is FQNEAQ (reference sequence). V was shortened by 1 base and J by 10 bases, with 8 bases between the two germline ends. CDR3 protein: CASSLDGVSPLHF. Here the CDR3 DNA reads TGTGCCAGCAGCTTAGACGGGGTCTCACCCCTCCACTTT.

V and J are TRBV28 and TRBJ1-2; unclear D gene. Trimming removed 4 bases at V and 0 bases at J, with 12 bases between. The germline V gene has CDR1 MDHEN and CDR2 SYDVKM. The CDR3 has 15 amino acids. The CDR3 loop is CASSSLDQANYGYTF. The CDR3 bases are TGTGCCAGCAGTTCCCTTGACCAAGCTAACTATGGCTACACCTTC.

The chain joins TRBV6-1 to TRBJ1-5; possibly TRBD1 for D (6 bases). Trimming shortened V by 3 bases and J by 6 bases, and 15 bases separated the two germline ends. The V gene's germline CDR1 is MNHNS and CDR2 SASEGT. This CDR3 comprises 15 residues. CDR3 DNA sequence: TGTGCCAGCAGTGACGAGACGCAGGGGAGTCAGCCCCAGCATTTT. It codes for CASSDETQGSQPQHF.

V gene TRBV5-1 combines with J gene TRBJ2-3, with TRBD2 matching 8 bases. Unmatched junction bases numbered 14, after V lost 4 bases and J lost 1 base. CDR3 length: 18 residues. CDR1 is SGHRS, CDR2 YFSETQ, per germline. The CDR3 coding sequence is TGCGCCAGCAGCCCAACGGGACTAGTCGTTTCGGGCACAGATACGCAGTATTTT. It encodes CASSPTGLVVSGTDTQYF.

The chain has TRBV28 and TRBJ2-1, with D perhaps TRBD2 (6 bases). This CDR3 contains 16 residues. Germline V gene data show CDR1 as MDHEN and CDR2 as SYDVKM. V shed 6 bases and J shed 9 bases, with 24 bases lying between them. CDR3 bases: TGTGCCAGCAGCCTATGGCCCACTAGGAGGGGAGGTGAGCAGTTCTTC. As protein: CASSLWPTRRGGEQFF. Full variable domain (rest looked up from reference TRBV28 and TRBJ2-1): DVKVTQSSRYLVKRTGEKVFLECVQDMDHENMFWYRQDPGLGLRLIYFSYDVKMKEKGDIPEGYSVSREKKERFSLILESASTNQTSMYLCASSLWPTRRGGEQFFGPGTRLTVL.

This chain links TRBV25-1 with TRBJ2-1, with a possible D match to TRBD1 (5 bases). CDR1 MGHDK and CDR2 SYGVNS come from the germline V gene. The V gene lost 3 bases and the J gene lost 9 bases, with 18 bases spanning the gap. The CDR3 totals 15 residues. CDR3 loop: CASSEGPRESAEQFF. CDR3 in DNA: TGTGCCAGCAGTGAGGGGCCCCGAGAATCGGCTGAGCAGTTCTTC.

The CDR3 region has the DNA TGCGCCAGCAGCTTACCCCGTTGGAGGGCAGGGACCGGGGAGCTGTTTTTT. Protein: CASSLPRWRAGTGELFF. The rearrangement uses TRBV5-1 and TRBJ2-2, with D possibly matching TRBD2 (6 bases). This CDR3 is built from 17 residues. Germline assignment: CDR1 SGHRS and CDR2 YFSETQ. Trimming stripped 2 bases from V and 5 bases from J, with 19 bases between. The whole variable domain, filled in from reference TRBV5-1 and TRBJ2-2, reads KAGVTQTPRYLIKTRGQQVTLSCSPISGHRSVSWYQQTPGQGLQFLFEYFSETQRNKGNFPGRFSGRQFSNSRSEMNVSTLELGDSALYLCASSLPRWRAGTGELFFGEGSRLTVL.

The V call is TRBV6-6, the J call TRBJ1-1; D may be TRBD1 (6 bases). The germline V gene encodes CDR1 MNHNY and CDR2 SVGAGI (reference sequence). V lost 7 bases and J 0 bases, leaving 12 bases between the germline ends. This CDR3 region has 14 residues. The DNA for the CDR3 is TGTGCCAGCACCCTCAGGGGTTTGAACACTGAAGCTTTCTTT. Encoded protein: CASTLRGLNTEAFF.